These T cell receptor beta chains were read from a single sample in a study of blood T cell repertoires in COVID-19. Sequenced by immunoSEQ multiplex PCR; TCRdb stores in-frame clones only, minus some. This sample yields around 260,000 clones, of which about nine tenths are seen a single time; about 1.6% belongs to the top ten. Sequencing input: peripheral blood. The receptors here all came from a woman in her 40s who had recovered from COVID-19. Both conserved end residues are part of each CDR3. A D gene is named only where the DNA matches it firmly. Where a row states a size, it is once, few, many or the class of an expanded clone; other rows omit it.

CASSPRQIYGYTF | TGTGCCAGCTCCCCTAGACAGATCTATGGCTACACCTTC | - | - | TRBJ1-2 | TRBV18
CASSLVSRDYGYTF | TGTGCCAGCAGCTTGGTCAGCAGGGACTATGGCTACACCTTC | - | - | TRBJ1-2 | TRBV5-4
CASSILFLRAGIDGYTF | TGTGCCAGTAGTATCCTTTTTCTTAGGGCGGGAATCGATGGCTACACCTTC | - | - | TRBJ1-2 | TRBV19
CASSFPTGGLSGNTIYF | TGTGCCAGCAGCTTTCCCACAGGGGGCCTCTCTGGAAACACCATATATTTT | - | TRBD1 | TRBJ1-3 | TRBV5-4
CASSAGLAEYNEQFF | TGTGCCAGCAGCGCGGGACTAGCGGAGTACAATGAGCAGTTCTTC | - | TRBD2 | TRBJ2-1 | TRBV9
CASSQKGVGTDTQYF | TGCGCCAGCAGCCAAAAAGGGGTTGGCACAGATACGCAGTATTTT | - | - | TRBJ2-3 | TRBV4-3
CASSLGALNTEAFF | TGCGCCAGCAGCTTGGGGGCATTGAACACTGAAGCTTTCTTT | - | - | TRBJ1-1 | TRBV5-1
CASSLVRTGVNTEAFF | TGTGCCAGCAGCTTGGTCCGGACAGGGGTTAACACTGAAGCTTTCTTT | - | TRBD1 | TRBJ1-1 | TRBV5-5
CASSSFGGIQYF | TGTGCCAGCAGCTCCTTCGGCGGCATTCAGTACTTC | - | - | TRBJ2-4 | TRBV7-9
CASSLGAGANYGYTF | TGTGCCAGCAGCTTGGGTGCGGGGGCAAACTATGGCTACACCTTC | - | - | TRBJ1-2 | TRBV5-6
CASSLRGLVAQHF | TGTGCCAGCAGCCTCCGTGGCCTTGTGGCCCAGCATTTT | - | - | TRBJ1-5 | TRBV2
CASSYSAGGPHEQYF | TGTGCCAGCAGTTACTCTGCAGGGGGCCCGCACGAGCAGTACTTC | - | TRBD1 | TRBJ2-7 | TRBV6-5
CASRLLEGTPYEQYF | TGCGCCAGCAGGCTGCTCGAGGGCACCCCCTACGAGCAGTACTTC | - | - | TRBJ2-7 | TRBV5-1
CASSRDRVRGQPQHF | TGTGCCAGCAGCCGGGACAGGGTTAGGGGTCAGCCCCAGCATTTT | - | TRBD1 | TRBJ1-5 | TRBV3-1/TRBV3-2
CASSGLAGAGNEQFF | TGCGCCAGCAGCGGACTAGCGGGGGCGGGCAATGAGCAGTTCTTC | - | TRBD2 | TRBJ2-1 | TRBV5-1
CASSLRGPGNTIYF | TGCGCCAGCAGCCTAAGGGGGCCTGGAAACACCATATATTTT | - | TRBD1 | TRBJ1-3 | TRBV5-1
CASSLGESQPQHF | TGCGCCAGCAGCTTGGGTGAGTCGCAGCCCCAGCATTTT | - | - | TRBJ1-5 | TRBV5-1
CASSSARLQGKRSYEQYF | TGTGCCAGCAGCTCCGCTCGACTACAGGGTAAACGCTCCTACGAGCAGTACTTC | few | - | TRBJ2-7 | TRBV7-9
CASSVGLDTQYF | TGTGCCAGCAGCGTAGGTCTAGATACGCAGTATTTT | - | - | TRBJ2-3 | TRBV9
CASSPAGGNYGYTF | TGTGCCAGCAGCCCCGCAGGGGGCAACTATGGCTACACCTTC | - | TRBD1 | TRBJ1-2 | TRBV7-9
CASSPLLSSGGARTDTQYF | TGTGCCAGCAGCCCATTGCTATCTAGCGGGGGGGCCAGGACAGATACGCAGTATTTT | once | TRBD2 | TRBJ2-3 | TRBV7-9
CASVPGQGSNQPQHF | TGTGCCAGCGTTCCGGGACAGGGGAGCAATCAGCCCCAGCATTTT | - | TRBD1 | TRBJ1-5 | TRBV19
CASNTGGLEKLFF | TGTGCCAGCAATACAGGGGGCCTTGAAAAACTGTTTTTT | - | TRBD1 | TRBJ1-4 | TRBV6-5
CASSFERGPFHEQFF | TGTGCCAGCAGTTTTGAGCGGGGGCCTTTCCATGAGCAGTTCTTC | - | TRBD2 | TRBJ2-1 | TRBV6-4
CASSYSRESGTQYF | TGTGCCAGCAGTTACTCCCGGGAGTCCGGTACGCAGTATTTT | - | - | TRBJ2-3 | TRBV6-6
CASSLEGGVPYGYTF | TGTGCCAGCAGCTTGGAAGGGGGCGTCCCCTATGGCTACACCTTC | - | TRBD1 | TRBJ1-2 | TRBV11-2
CAIRGWQGTYEQYF | TGTGCCATCAGAGGGTGGCAGGGGACCTACGAGCAGTACTTC | - | - | TRBJ2-7 | TRBV10-3
CASSPGGGTSYEQYF | TGTGCCAGCAGCCCAGGAGGGGGCACCTCCTACGAGCAGTACTTC | once | - | TRBJ2-7 | TRBV7-3
CASSRGLRGISTDTQYF | TGCGCCAGCAGCAGAGGACTCCGGGGGATCAGCACAGATACGCAGTATTTT | - | - | TRBJ2-3 | TRBV5-1
CASSTGQFPSYEQYF | TGTGCCAGCAGCACGGGACAGTTCCCTTCCTACGAGCAGTACTTC | - | TRBD1 | TRBJ2-7 | TRBV9
CASSLEIGGLGLFF | TGCGCCAGCAGCTTGGAAATCGGGGGACTGGGACTGTTTTTT | - | - | TRBJ1-4 | TRBV5-1
CASSRDFQNTGELFF | TGTGCCAGCAGCAGGGACTTCCAGAACACCGGGGAGCTGTTTTTT | - | - | TRBJ2-2 | TRBV5-4
CASSLGHLQETQYF | TGTGCCAGCAGCTTGGGACACCTCCAAGAGACCCAGTACTTC | - | - | TRBJ2-5 | TRBV2
CASRPTSGRRSTDTQYF | TGTGCCAGCAGACCTACTAGCGGGAGGCGAAGCACAGATACGCAGTATTTT | - | TRBD2 | TRBJ2-3 | TRBV27
CSVERRMNTEAFF | TGCAGCGTCGAGAGGCGCATGAACACTGAAGCTTTCTTT | - | - | TRBJ1-1 | TRBV29-1
CASSQSQGYEQYF | TGCGCCAGCAGCCAAAGCCAGGGTTACGAGCAGTACTTC | - | - | TRBJ2-7 | TRBV4-3
CASTPPGQGNTGELFF | TGCGCCAGCACACCCCCGGGACAGGGGAACACCGGGGAGCTGTTTTTT | - | TRBD1 | TRBJ2-2 | TRBV5-1
CASSYFDSDNSPLHF | TGTGCCAGCAGTTATTTCGACAGCGATAATTCACCCCTCCACTTT | - | - | TRBJ1-6 | TRBV6-5
CASSVVGTGGYEQYF | TGTGCCAGCAGCGTAGTAGGGACAGGGGGCTACGAGCAGTACTTC | once | TRBD1 | TRBJ2-7 | TRBV9
CASSQLAGANTDTQYF | TGTGCCAGCAGCCAACTAGCGGGGGCGAACACAGATACGCAGTATTTT | once | TRBD2 | TRBJ2-3 | TRBV3-1/TRBV3-2
CASSLRTPRNYGYTF | TGTGCCAGCAGCTTAAGAACCCCTCGGAACTATGGCTACACCTTC | - | - | TRBJ1-2 | TRBV11-2
CASSSQFEAFF | TGTGCCAGCAGTTCCCAGTTTGAAGCTTTCTTT | - | - | TRBJ1-1 | TRBV6-5
CASSVVGQGADYGYTF | TGTGCCAGCAGCGTAGTAGGTCAGGGGGCCGACTATGGCTACACCTTC | - | TRBD1 | TRBJ1-2 | TRBV9
CASSQLAGDYGYTF | TGTGCCAGCAGCCAACTGGCAGGGGACTATGGCTACACCTTC | few | - | TRBJ1-2 | TRBV3-1/TRBV3-2